The rows below give T cell receptor beta chains drawn from one sample of a study of immune evolution from preneoplasia to lung adenocarcinoma. Produced via immunoSEQ multiplex PCR; TCRdb's table is partial and in-frame only. The sample carries over 11,000 clones, 80% recorded once. The specimen sequenced was FFPE minimally invasive lung adenocarcinoma tissue. The source is a person aged 70 to 85 with lung adenocarcinoma. The CDR3 runs from the conserved cysteine through the conserved F or W. Fields, in order: CDR3 protein, V gene, J gene.

CDR3: CASSLYRGGNTEAFF
V: TRBV27
J: TRBJ1-1

CDR3: CASSYLAQANYGYTF
V: TRBV6-5
J: TRBJ1-2

CDR3: CASSLWTATNEQFF
V: TRBV5-4
J: TRBJ2-1

CDR3: CASSLRGDAEQFF
V: TRBV7-9
J: TRBJ2-1

CDR3: CASSNRQGGGEKLFF
V: TRBV6-5
J: TRBJ1-4

CDR3: CASGTGNYGYTF
V: TRBV28
J: TRBJ1-2

CDR3: CASARQGQDTEAFF
V: TRBV6-6
J: TRBJ1-1

CDR3: CAWKGFLGNGGYTF
V: TRBV30
J: TRBJ1-2

CDR3: CASSLEGVTEAFF
V: TRBV11-3
J: TRBJ1-1

CDR3: CASIATGGGGAFF
V: TRBV28
J: TRBJ1-1

CDR3: CASSPVVGETQYF
V: TRBV28
J: TRBJ2-5

CDR3: CASSPPGSTDTQYF
V: TRBV5-1
J: TRBJ2-3

CDR3: CASRRTGSKAFF
V: TRBV6-5
J: TRBJ1-1

CDR3: CASSPLGGSSYNEQFF
V: TRBV18
J: TRBJ2-1

CDR3: CASSWGETQYF
V: TRBV27
J: TRBJ2-5

CDR3: CASSDEGNQMYGYTF
V: TRBV6-1
J: TRBJ1-2

CDR3: CASSLVVMETQYF
V: TRBV7-7
J: TRBJ2-5

CDR3: CASSSAPFRTGDQPQHF
V: TRBV5-4
J: TRBJ1-5

CDR3: CASSEFATGELFF
V: TRBV25-1
J: TRBJ2-2

CDR3: CASSQQADYGYTF
V: TRBV14
J: TRBJ1-2

CDR3: CASSKTGSDTQYF
V: TRBV7-9
J: TRBJ2-3

CDR3: CASSLSWVSGANVLTF
V: TRBV27
J: TRBJ2-6

CDR3: CARVGWAGGRTDTQYF
V: TRBV5-3
J: TRBJ2-3

CDR3: CASSEDRGYSPLHF
V: TRBV28
J: TRBJ1-6

CDR3: CASSQAGDTQYF
V: TRBV14
J: TRBJ2-3

CDR3: CASSLEASHGKQYF
V: TRBV7-9
J: TRBJ2-7

CDR3: CASSIGGARGYTF
V: TRBV19
J: TRBJ1-2

CDR3: CASSLGPNSPLHF
V: TRBV5-6
J: TRBJ1-6

CDR3: CASSSDLNTGELFF
V: TRBV7-6
J: TRBJ2-2

CDR3: CASSSGRPTEAFF
V: TRBV5-1
J: TRBJ1-1